The 15 T cell receptor beta chains below come from one sample, sequenced in a study of blood T cell repertoires in COVID-19. Only in-frame clones appear in the TCRdb table, and some are missing; sequencing was by immunoSEQ multiplex PCR. The sample contains under 250,000 clones, over 80% of which appear only once. The sequenced sample consisted of peripheral blood. The receptors derive from a human donor in a cohort sampled during active COVID-19.

The chain links TRBV4-1 to TRBJ2-3; 8 bases match TRBD1. Trimming removed 0 bases from V and 10 bases from J; junction bases left unmatched: 6. The germline V gene encodes CDR1 MGHRA and CDR2 YSYEKL. The CDR3 spans 14 residues. The CDR3 sequence: CASSQDQGQGAQYF. The CDR3 DNA is TGCGCCAGCAGCCAAGATCAAGGACAGGGCGCGCAGTATTTT.

This rearrangement joins TRBV25-1 to TRBJ1-6; unclear D gene. Deletions cut 1 base from V and 9 bases from J, with 16 bases between. Germline V gene sequence: CDR1 MGHDK, CDR2 SYGVNS. This CDR3 contains 16 residues. CDR3 bases: TGTGCCAGCAGTGAATCCCGCCTCGGTTTCGGTTCACCCCTCCACTTT. This gives the protein CASSESRLGFGSPLHF.

CDR3 in amino acids: CASRRTDLNEQYF. CDR3 DNA: TGCGCCAGCAGGCGGACAGATTTAAACGAGCAGTACTTC. This chain joins TRBV10-2 and TRBJ2-7; weak D call: TRBD1 (6 bases). Germline CDR1 reads WSHSY; CDR2 reads SAAADI. The CDR3 is 13 amino acids. V lost 6 bases to trimming and J lost 5 bases, with 14 bases between them.

V and J are TRBV10-1 and TRBJ2-3; weak D call: TRBD2 (7 bases). The CDR3 sequence is 15 residues long. Trimming left V 4 bases short and J 2 bases short, with 13 bases between. Germline CDR1 is WNHNN and CDR2 is SYGVQD (reference sequence). CDR3: CASSVRGGATDTQYF. CDR3 nucleotides: TGCGCCAGCAGTGTCCGAGGGGGGGCCACAGATACGCAGTATTTT.

The sample holds one count of this clone. This chain links TRBV5-4 with TRBJ1-6; 10 bases agree with TRBD1. The CDR3 totals 14 residues. The germline V gene encodes CDR1 SGHNT and CDR2 YYREEE (reference sequence). V was clipped by 5 bases and J by 8 bases; unmatched bases: 4. CDR3 coding DNA: TGTGCCAGCAGACCGGGACAGGGGTATTCACCCCTCCACTTT. Translating it yields CASRPGQGYSPLHF. Complete variable domain (other parts from reference TRBV5-4 and TRBJ1-6): ETGVTQSPTHLIKTRGQQVTLRCSSQSGHNTVSWYQQALGQGPQFIFQYYREEENGRGNFPPRFSGLQFPNYSSELNVNALELDDSALYLCASRPGQGYSPLHFGNGTRLTVT.

The genes are TRBV5-6 and TRBJ1-2, with a possible D match to TRBD1 (6 bases). With 5 bases removed from V and 8 bases from J, the gap between germline ends came to 13 bases. CDR3 length: 12 amino acids. From germline, CDR1 is SGHDT and CDR2 YYEEEE. The CDR3 sequence: CASSRQDLGYTF. CDR3 nucleotide sequence: TGTGCCAGCAGTCGACAGGATCTGGGCTACACCTTC.

The J gene is TRBJ1-4, the V gene TRBV19; 8 bases align to TRBD1. Looked up from germline, CDR1 is LNHDA and CDR2 is SQIVND (reference sequence). Germline trimming cut 2 bases from V and 8 bases from J; bases unmatched to any gene: 4. The CDR3 has 14 residues. The CDR3 loop is CASSIQGAREKLFF. DNA for the CDR3: TGTGCCAGTAGTATACAGGGGGCGCGAGAAAAACTGTTTTTT. Complete variable domain (other parts from reference TRBV19 and TRBJ1-4): DGGITQSPKYLFRKEGQNVTLSCEQNLNHDAMYWYRQDPGQGLRLIYYSQIVNDFQKGDIAEGYSVSREKKESFPLTVTSAQKNPTAFYLCASSIQGAREKLFFGSGTQLSVL.

The chain links TRBV14 to TRBJ1-6, with a tentative D call TRBD1 (5 bases). Trimming shortened V by 7 bases and J by 8 bases, and 12 bases separated the two germline ends. Germline V gene lookup returns CDR1 SGHDN and CDR2 FVKESK. The CDR3 covers 13 residues. Here the CDR3 reads CASKGLGDSPLHF. The CDR3 region has the DNA TGTGCCAGCAAGGGGCTTGGGGATTCACCCCTCCACTTT.

The chain is built from TRBV10-2 and TRBJ1-4; TRBD1 is a possible D gene (6 bases). Germline values: CDR1 WSHSY, CDR2 SAAADI. The CDR3 totals 15 residues. V shed 4 bases and J shed 10 bases, with 19 bases lying between them. Here the CDR3 DNA reads TGCGCCAGCAGTGTTGAGGGTCAGGGGATGGGAAAACTGTTTTTT. Amino acid sequence: CASSVEGQGMGKLFF.

V and J are TRBV5-1 and TRBJ1-4; unclear D gene. Germline V gives CDR1 SGHRS, CDR2 YFSETQ. Trimming stripped 5 bases from V and 0 bases from J, with 11 bases between. The CDR3 loop spans 15 amino acids. CDR3 sequence (DNA): TGCGCCAGCAGGAACTCAAAAGCAACTAATGAAAAACTGTTTTTT. The encoded protein is CASRNSKATNEKLFF. Based on the CDR3 plus reference TRBV5-1 and TRBJ1-4, the full variable domain is KAGVTQTPRYLIKTRGQQVTLSCSPISGHRSVSWYQQTPGQGLQFLFEYFSETQRNKGNFPGRFSGRQFSNSRSEMNVSTLELGDSALYLCASRNSKATNEKLFFGSGTQLSVL.

This chain joins TRBV27 and TRBJ1-6; unclear D gene. This CDR3 comprises 15 residues. Germline V gene data show CDR1 as MNHEY and CDR2 as SMNVEV (reference sequence). The V end lost 6 bases, the J end lost 8 bases, and 17 bases lay between the germline ends. The CDR3: CASSPSATLYSPLHF. As DNA, the CDR3 is TGTGCCAGCAGCCCCTCCGCGACTCTCTATTCACCCCTCCACTTT.

This rearrangement joins TRBV7-3 to TRBJ1-4; D is ambiguous. Germline V lookup: CDR1 SGHTA, CDR2 FQGTGA. The length of the CDR3 is 15 residues. Trimming pared 5 bases from V and 3 bases from J, leaving 13 bases between. CDR3 sequence reads: CASSADGGPNEKLFF. CDR3 coding DNA: TGTGCCAGCAGCGCGGACGGAGGTCCTAATGAAAAACTGTTTTTT.

The chain employs TRBV18 and TRBJ2-2, with 8 bases lining up with TRBD2. With V trimmed by 1 base and J by 7 bases, 2 bases remained unmatched. The CDR3 has 14 amino acids. CDR1 is KGHSH and CDR2 is LQKENI in the germline V gene. The CDR3, as DNA: TGTGCCAGCTCACCACTAAGCGGGAGCGGGGAGCTGTTTTTT. Residues: CASSPLSGSGELFF.

The V gene is TRBV10-1, the J gene TRBJ2-1, with TRBD1 matching over 7 bases. The J segment lost 0 bases and the V segment lost 5 bases, leaving 4 bases of the junction unmatched. CDR1 is WNHNN and CDR2 is SYGVQD in the germline V gene (reference sequence). The CDR3 has 15 amino acids. CDR3 loop: CASSRDSSSYNEQFF. In DNA form, the CDR3 reads TGCGCCAGCAGTCGGGACAGCAGCTCCTACAATGAGCAGTTCTTC.

This clone appeared once. V gene TRBV2 combines with J gene TRBJ2-1, with TRBD2 as a possible D gene (5 bases). Trimming pared 0 bases from V and 11 bases from J, leaving 8 bases between. Germline CDR1 and CDR2: SNHLY and FYNNEI. This CDR3 has 12 amino acids. Here the CDR3 reads CASSEALGKQFF. In nucleotides, the CDR3 is TGTGCCAGCAGTGAAGCGCTCGGGAAGCAGTTCTTC. Together with reference TRBV2 and TRBJ2-1, the CDR3 gives the full variable domain: EPEVTQTPSHQVTQMGQEVILRCVPISNHLYFYWYRQILGQKVEFLVSFYNNEISEKSEIFDDQFSVERPDGSNFTLKIRSTKLEDSAMYFCASSEALGKQFFGPGTRLTVL.